A selection of T cell receptor beta chains follows, all from one sample in a study of blood T cell repertoires in COVID-19. Sequenced by immunoSEQ multiplex PCR; TCRdb stores in-frame clones only, minus some. Altogether about 150,000 clones are present, 84% being singletons, with the ten largest covering roughly 2%. Specimen: peripheral blood. These receptors were collected from a man in his sixties or seventies with acute or convalescent COVID-19. The CDR3 runs from the conserved cysteine through the conserved F or W. The D gene is left open where the match is weak. Clone size is not always given. Where it is, it says once, few, many or a class for expanded clones.

abundance	v_gene	d_gene	j_gene	CDR3aa	CDR3nt
.	TRBV3-1/TRBV3-2	TRBD1	TRBJ1-1	CASSQVRDSDEAFF	TGTGCCAGCAGCCAAGTGCGGGACAGCGATGAAGCTTTCTTT
.	TRBV6-6	.	TRBJ1-5	CASSYAASSSNQPQHF	TGTGCCAGCAGTTACGCGGCTAGTTCTAGCAATCAGCCCCAGCATTTT
few	TRBV23-1	.	TRBJ1-3	CASSQSRAAPSGNTIYF	TGCGCCAGCAGTCAATCGAGGGCAGCCCCGTCTGGAAACACCATATATTTT
.	TRBV14	.	TRBJ1-6	CASSHGTPYNSPLHF	TGTGCCAGCAGCCACGGGACACCTTATAATTCACCCCTCCACTTT
.	TRBV7-3	TRBD1	TRBJ2-3	CASSFYRGADTQYF	TGTGCCAGCAGCTTTTACAGGGGAGCAGATACGCAGTATTTT
.	TRBV28	TRBD1	TRBJ1-5	CATTGVLKPQHF	TGTGCCACGACAGGGGTTTTGAAGCCCCAGCATTTT
.	TRBV5-1	.	TRBJ2-1	CASSLYGGDEQFF	TGCGCCAGCAGCTTGTACGGGGGAGATGAGCAGTTCTTC
few	TRBV6-4	.	TRBJ2-7	CASIGGHYEQYF	TGTGCCAGCATCGGGGGTCACTACGAGCAGTACTTC
.	TRBV2	TRBD2	TRBJ2-3	CASSRVGGSTDTQYF	TGTGCCAGCAGTCGGGTGGGGGGGAGCACAGATACGCAGTATTTT
.	TRBV3-1/TRBV3-2	.	TRBJ2-7	CASSQETRASSYEQYF	TGTGCCAGCAGCCAAGAGACCAGGGCCTCCTCCTACGAGCAGTACTTC
.	TRBV4-2	TRBD1	TRBJ2-7	CASSQTPGQGNEQYF	TGTGCCAGCAGCCAAACCCCGGGACAGGGGAACGAGCAGTACTTC
.	TRBV6-5	.	TRBJ2-3	CASSRQLASTDTQYF	TGTGCCAGCAGTAGACAGTTGGCTAGCACAGATACGCAGTATTTT
.	TRBV7-9	.	TRBJ1-4	CASSPDVSGEKLFF	TGTGCCAGCAGCCCTGACGTTAGCGGTGAAAAACTGTTTTTT
.	TRBV10-3	TRBD1	TRBJ1-4	CAISVGQFNEKLFF	TGTGCCATCAGTGTGGGACAGTTTAATGAAAAACTGTTTTTT